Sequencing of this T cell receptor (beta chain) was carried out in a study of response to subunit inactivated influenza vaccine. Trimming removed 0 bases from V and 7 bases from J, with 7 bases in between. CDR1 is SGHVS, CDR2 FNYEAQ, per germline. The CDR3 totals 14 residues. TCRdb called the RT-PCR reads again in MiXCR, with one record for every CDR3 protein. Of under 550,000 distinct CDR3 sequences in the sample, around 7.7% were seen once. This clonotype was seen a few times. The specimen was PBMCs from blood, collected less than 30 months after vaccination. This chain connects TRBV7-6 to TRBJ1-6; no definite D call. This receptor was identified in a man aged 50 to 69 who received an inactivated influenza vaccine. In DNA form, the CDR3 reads TGTGCCAGCAGCTTAGCCCAGGCAAATTCACCCCTCCACTTT. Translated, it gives CASSLAQANSPLHF.